This T cell receptor (beta chain) was captured by sequencing in a study of cytomegalovirus exposure and HLA in healthy donors. Germline lookup yields CDR1 MGHDK and CDR2 SYGVNS. The CDR3 consists of 15 residues. V was pared by 2 bases and J by 3 bases, with 6 bases of the junction left unmatched. General study results and limits: In vitro testing confirmed a few CMV-associated chains as specific for CMV antigens. The investigators catalogued 150 to 200 TCR beta chains as cytomegalovirus-associated. Reports showed the classifier diagnosing cytomegalovirus status with high specificity and sensitivity.

Details on this clone: What it recognizes is unknown.

Here immunoSEQ multiplex PCR was the method, and the copy in TCRdb shows in-frame clones only, minus some. The data hold some 140,000 clones, with 86% observed a single time. This receptor was obtained from a young man in good health and CMV-seronegative. The chain links TRBV25-1 to TRBJ2-7; 8 nucleotides align to TRBD1. Material for sequencing was PBMCs. In nucleotides, the CDR3 is TGTGCCAGCAGTGAAGTCCGGGACAGGCGCTACGAGCAGTACTTC. Translation gives CASSEVRDRRYEQYF.